This T cell receptor beta chain is from a study of T cell repertoires in cytomegalovirus infection. For the study at large: Public signatures in TCR beta pointed to CMV infection and matching HLA type.

A note on this clonotype: No antigen is known for it.

Whole-study findings and limits: It was HLA-C-restricted CMV-specific TCR beta clonotypes that dominated the response ex vivo.

MiXCR, applied by TCRdb to the reads, yields one record per CDR3 protein. The table includes some 450,000 distinct CDR3 sequences, approximately 33% detected once. This TCR was sampled from a human donor in good health (CMV status not recorded). Some clones in this sample may be carry-over from other donors' samples. The sample taken for sequencing was PBMCs.

The CDR3 DNA reads TGTGCCATCAGTGCAGGGGGAGGACAGGGCGGTTCACCCCTCCACTTT. It yields the protein CAISAGGGQGGSPLHF. This chain links TRBV10-3 with TRBJ1-6, with TRBD1 identical over 8 bases. From germline, CDR1 is ENHRY and CDR2 SYGVKD. The CDR3 contains 16 residues. With V trimmed by 4 bases and J by 9 bases, 11 bases remained unmatched.